A few counts support the clone carrying this T cell receptor beta chain. Its antigen is unidentified. V was pared by 3 bases and J by 5 bases, with 6 bases between. The CDR3 contains 12 residues. Looked up from germline, CDR1 is ENHRY and CDR2 is SYGVKD. Multiplex touch-down PCR with TRB-A/B primers amplified rearranged V-D-J TRB sequences. From the multiplex PCR reads, TCRdb called clonotypes with MiXCR, one entry per CDR3 protein. The sample has 7,500 to 10,000 distinct CDR3 sequences; around 22% are singletons. Amplification of TCR beta used genomic DNA extracted from peripheral blood. This sample stems from a study of T cell repertoires in aging, cancer and after chemotherapy. About the research overall: Repeat sampling of healthy donors over several months to years showed clear clonal overlap. Roughly 10 million TCR reads made up the full dataset.

General study points: Loss of evenness, beyond lost richness, contributed to age-related TCR diversity decline in cancer patients. The repertoire data cannot show anything about immunological memory following chemotherapy.

Sequencing was performed on blood. This receptor was obtained from a human donor in good health. The chain employs TRBV10-3 and TRBJ2-3; D unresolved. The CDR3 nucleotides read TGTGCCATCAGTGAACAGCAAGATACGCAGTATTTT. Translation gives CAISEQQDTQYF.